This T cell receptor beta chain was found in a study of T-cell reconstitution after alpha-beta-depleted transplantation in children. Study-level points and caveats: At the one-year point after transplant, T-cell counts and TCRbeta diversity were found to come mostly from T cells that had been newly produced. Reported findings indicate that, about two months after transplant, alpha-beta T cells came from several hundred expanded clones, which were derived from non-depleted graft cells. High day-60 TCRbeta diversity in some patients came from surviving recipient T cells and thymic progenitors.

Note on this clonotype: The antigen remains undetermined.

The TCRbeta library incorporated unique molecular identifiers. TCRdb used MiXCR to reprocess the PCR reads, holding one entry per CDR3 protein. The table has some 460,000 distinct CDR3 sequences, under 20% seen once. V was clipped by 3 bases and J by 1 base; unmatched bases: 3. CDR3 length: 14 amino acids. Germline-derived CDR1 and CDR2 are SQVTM and ANQGSEA. Sequencing used PBMCs, mostly from graft donor cells, obtained 360 days after TCRalphabeta/CD19-depleted stem cell transplant. V and J are TRBV29-1 and TRBJ2-1, with 7 bases that match TRBD2. This TCR was recovered from a boy in the first two years of life who had a stem cell transplant for Wiskott-Aldrich syndrome, so the T cells may come from the graft donor. The CDR3 nucleotides read TGCAGCGTTGAGCGGGAGTTGTCCTACAATGAGCAGTTCTTC. Protein product: CSVERELSYNEQFF.